Presented here are 5 T cell receptor beta chains from one specimen sequenced in a study of blood T cell repertoires in COVID-19. Here immunoSEQ multiplex PCR was the method, and the copy in TCRdb shows in-frame clones only, minus some. The table lists fewer than 60,000 clones, 88% of them singletons. The sample taken for sequencing was peripheral blood. These receptors all stem from a human donor with active COVID-19. The donor label of this sample is uncertain.

This chain connects TRBV7-8 to TRBJ2-1; D uncertain. Trimming pared 2 bases from V and 0 bases from J, leaving 14 bases between. The V gene's germline CDR1 is SGHVS and CDR2 FQNEAQ. The CDR3 runs to 17 residues. In DNA form, the CDR3 reads TGTGCCAGCAGCTTATACGGCAGGTCAAGCTCCTACAATGAGCAGTTCTTC. Amino acid sequence: CASSLYGRSSSYNEQFF. The variable domain in full, with the rest retrieved from reference TRBV7-8 and TRBJ2-1, is GAGVSQSPRYKVAKRGQDVALRCDPISGHVSLFWYQQALGQGPEFLTYFQNEAQLDKSGLPSDRFFAERPEGSVSTLKIQRTQQEDSAVYLCASSLYGRSSSYNEQFFGPGTRLTVL.

The chain couples TRBV10-3 to TRBJ2-7; D is ambiguous. Trimming took off 4 bases at V and 1 base at J, with 8 bases between the two ends. CDR3 length: 13 residues. The germline V gene encodes CDR1 ENHRY and CDR2 SYGVKD. This chain's CDR3 is CAISVTDSYEQYF. CDR3 DNA sequence: TGTGCCATCAGTGTTACAGATTCCTACGAGCAGTACTTC.

The rearrangement links TRBV24-1 to TRBJ1-2, with a tentative D call TRBD1 (5 bases). The CDR3 length is 15 residues. Germline V gene sequence: CDR1 KGHDR, CDR2 SFDVKD. The ends were cut back, 5 bases at V and 7 bases at J, with 19 bases in the middle. For the CDR3, the DNA is TGTGCCACCAGTGCAAAGATTACGGGGGACCGTGGCTACACCTTC. Its protein is CATSAKITGDRGYTF.

This clone was seen a single time. The chain uses TRBV6-1 and TRBJ1-5; a weak D match, TRBD1 (5 bases). This CDR3 region has 14 residues. The germline CDR1 and CDR2 sequences are MNHNS and SASEGT. Trimming stripped 2 bases from V and 9 bases from J, with 14 bases between. The CDR3 sequence: CASSENEAGMPQHF. The CDR3 coding sequence is TGTGCCAGCAGTGAAAATGAGGCAGGGATGCCCCAGCATTTT.

In this sample, this clone turned up once. The chain joins TRBV10-3 to TRBJ2-3; TRBD1 might be the D (7 bases). The CDR3 spans 13 residues. Looked up from germline, CDR1 is ENHRY and CDR2 is SYGVKD. CDR3 DNA: TGTGGCGCGGGCAGGGGGGGCACAGATACGCAGTATTTT. It translates to CGAGRGGTDTQYF.